These T cell receptor beta chains were read from a single sample in a study of cytomegalovirus exposure and HLA in healthy donors. Some clones are missing from TCRdb's copy, which holds only in-frame ones; the method was immunoSEQ multiplex PCR. Here the sample spans about 200,000 clones, around 83% being singletons. Specimen: PBMCs. Receptors originate from a woman aged 45-65 years in good health and CMV-seropositive. Each CDR3 is given with its conserved first and last residue.

V gene	J gene	CDR3 protein
TRBV9	TRBJ2-7	CASSASSGLAYSYEQYF
TRBV19	TRBJ1-2	CASSTSRGAYGYTF
TRBV7-9	TRBJ2-1	CSSSSLLLGLAGGNEQFF
TRBV27	TRBJ2-7	CASSRAGTGLTYEQYF
TRBV5-1	TRBJ1-1	CASSYAENTEAFF
TRBV4-1	TRBJ2-1	CASSQEGQVRSYNEQFF
TRBV9	TRBJ1-2	CASSRTGGRDYGYTF
TRBV2	TRBJ2-1	CASSGTYNEQFF
TRBV5-1	TRBJ2-7	CASSLGGYSSYEQYF
TRBV5-1	TRBJ2-1	CASSMGGSYNEQFF
TRBV11-2	TRBJ2-7	CASSSMSHSYEQYF
TRBV7-2	TRBJ2-7	CASSLTQGAGEQYF
TRBV29-1	TRBJ2-1	CSGDPGLEDNEQFF
TRBV5-1	TRBJ2-2	CASSLARQGANTGELFF
TRBV5-1	TRBJ1-1	CASSVTTGNTEAFF
TRBV29-1	TRBJ2-7	CSVVLSYEQYF
TRBV7-2	TRBJ2-4	CASSPHPEGIQYF
TRBV2	TRBJ1-5	CASSDRPYSNQPQHF
TRBV5-6	TRBJ2-3	CASSLPPVLPQDTQYF
TRBV10-2	TRBJ2-1	CASRPTSGSLHEQFF
TRBV15	TRBJ2-3	CATSRASGGTDTQYF
TRBV18	TRBJ1-6	CASSPEDRGNSPLHF
TRBV4-2	TRBJ2-3	CASRLVAGASTDTQYF
TRBV2	TRBJ2-2	CASRDRGKNTGELFF
TRBV5-1	TRBJ1-1	CASSLGVAEAFF
TRBV5-1	TRBJ1-6	CASSSEGQGFNSPLHF
TRBV28	TRBJ1-5	CASSETGGQPQHF
TRBV11-2	TRBJ1-1	CASSWDRVTEAFF
TRBV28	TRBJ2-1	CASSFPSAGGDNEQFF
TRBV13	TRBJ2-4	CASSPRATKNSQYF
TRBV11-2	TRBJ1-4	CASSADGTGYEKLFF
TRBV28	TRBJ2-7	CASGPSYEQYF
TRBV7-7	TRBJ2-1	CASSSNQGNEQFF
TRBV7-2	TRBJ2-5	CASSPPRGGEETQYF
TRBV11-3	TRBJ2-2	CASSLGPERSSGELFF
TRBV7-3	TRBJ1-1	CASSFGAGNTEAFF
TRBV7-2	TRBJ2-3	CASSLTSGTDTQYF
TRBV6-5	TRBJ2-5	CASSYEGAQYF
TRBV10-2	TRBJ2-7	CASSPGGPPREQYF
TRBV5-1	TRBJ1-6	CASSLGAGSYNSPLHF
TRBV7-9	TRBJ2-1	CASSLAASGSIYEQFF
TRBV19	TRBJ2-2	CASSITGENTGELFF
TRBV20-1	TRBJ2-7	CSASGSYEQYF
TRBV6-1	TRBJ1-2	CASSGTAGGYTF
TRBV7-2	TRBJ2-3	CASSVLAGGPDTQYF